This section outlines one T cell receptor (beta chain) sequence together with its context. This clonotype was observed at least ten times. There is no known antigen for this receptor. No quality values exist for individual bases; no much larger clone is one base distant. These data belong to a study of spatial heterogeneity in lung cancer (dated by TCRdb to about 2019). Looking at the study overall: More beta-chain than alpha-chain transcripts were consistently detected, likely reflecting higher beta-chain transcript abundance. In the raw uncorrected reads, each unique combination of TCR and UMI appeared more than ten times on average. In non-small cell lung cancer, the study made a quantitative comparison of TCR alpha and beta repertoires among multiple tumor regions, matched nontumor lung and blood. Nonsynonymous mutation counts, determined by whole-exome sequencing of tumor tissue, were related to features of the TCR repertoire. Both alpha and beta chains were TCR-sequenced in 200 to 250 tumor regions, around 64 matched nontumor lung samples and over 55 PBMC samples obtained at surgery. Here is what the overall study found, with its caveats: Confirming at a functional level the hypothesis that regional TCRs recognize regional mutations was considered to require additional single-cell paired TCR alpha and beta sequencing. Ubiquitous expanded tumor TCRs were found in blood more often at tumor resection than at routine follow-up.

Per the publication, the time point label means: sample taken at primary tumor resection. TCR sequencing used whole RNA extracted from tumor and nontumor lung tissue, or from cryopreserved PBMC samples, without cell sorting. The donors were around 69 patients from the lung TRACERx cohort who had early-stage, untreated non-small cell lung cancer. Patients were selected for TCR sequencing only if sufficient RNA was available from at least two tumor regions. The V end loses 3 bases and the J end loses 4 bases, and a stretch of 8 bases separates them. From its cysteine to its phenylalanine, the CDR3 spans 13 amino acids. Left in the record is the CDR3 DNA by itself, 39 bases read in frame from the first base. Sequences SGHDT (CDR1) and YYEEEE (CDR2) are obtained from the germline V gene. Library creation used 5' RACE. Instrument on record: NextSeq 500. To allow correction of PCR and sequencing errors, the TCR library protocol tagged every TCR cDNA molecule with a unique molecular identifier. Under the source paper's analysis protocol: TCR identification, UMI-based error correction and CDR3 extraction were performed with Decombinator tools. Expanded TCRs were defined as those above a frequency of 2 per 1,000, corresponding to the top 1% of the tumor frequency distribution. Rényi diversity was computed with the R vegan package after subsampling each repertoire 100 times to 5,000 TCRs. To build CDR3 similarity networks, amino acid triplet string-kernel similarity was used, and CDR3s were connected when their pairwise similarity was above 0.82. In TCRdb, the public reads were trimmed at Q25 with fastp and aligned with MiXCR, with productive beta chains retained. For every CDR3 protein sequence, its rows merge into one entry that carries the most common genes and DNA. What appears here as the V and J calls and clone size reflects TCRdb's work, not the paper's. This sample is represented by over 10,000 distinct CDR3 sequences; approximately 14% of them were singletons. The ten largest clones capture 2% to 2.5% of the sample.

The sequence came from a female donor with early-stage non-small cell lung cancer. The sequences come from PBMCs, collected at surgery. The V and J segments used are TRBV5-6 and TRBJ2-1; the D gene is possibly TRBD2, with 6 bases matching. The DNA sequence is TGTGCCAGCAGCTCGGACTATTACAATGAGCAGTTCTTC. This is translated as CASSSDYYNEQFF. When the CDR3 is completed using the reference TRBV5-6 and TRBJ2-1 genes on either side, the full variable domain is DAGVTQSPTHLIKTRGQQVTLRCSPKSGHDTVSWYQQALGQGPQFIFQYYEEEERQRGNFPDRFSGHQFPNYSSELNVNALLLGDSALYLCASSSDYYNEQFFGPGTRLTVL.